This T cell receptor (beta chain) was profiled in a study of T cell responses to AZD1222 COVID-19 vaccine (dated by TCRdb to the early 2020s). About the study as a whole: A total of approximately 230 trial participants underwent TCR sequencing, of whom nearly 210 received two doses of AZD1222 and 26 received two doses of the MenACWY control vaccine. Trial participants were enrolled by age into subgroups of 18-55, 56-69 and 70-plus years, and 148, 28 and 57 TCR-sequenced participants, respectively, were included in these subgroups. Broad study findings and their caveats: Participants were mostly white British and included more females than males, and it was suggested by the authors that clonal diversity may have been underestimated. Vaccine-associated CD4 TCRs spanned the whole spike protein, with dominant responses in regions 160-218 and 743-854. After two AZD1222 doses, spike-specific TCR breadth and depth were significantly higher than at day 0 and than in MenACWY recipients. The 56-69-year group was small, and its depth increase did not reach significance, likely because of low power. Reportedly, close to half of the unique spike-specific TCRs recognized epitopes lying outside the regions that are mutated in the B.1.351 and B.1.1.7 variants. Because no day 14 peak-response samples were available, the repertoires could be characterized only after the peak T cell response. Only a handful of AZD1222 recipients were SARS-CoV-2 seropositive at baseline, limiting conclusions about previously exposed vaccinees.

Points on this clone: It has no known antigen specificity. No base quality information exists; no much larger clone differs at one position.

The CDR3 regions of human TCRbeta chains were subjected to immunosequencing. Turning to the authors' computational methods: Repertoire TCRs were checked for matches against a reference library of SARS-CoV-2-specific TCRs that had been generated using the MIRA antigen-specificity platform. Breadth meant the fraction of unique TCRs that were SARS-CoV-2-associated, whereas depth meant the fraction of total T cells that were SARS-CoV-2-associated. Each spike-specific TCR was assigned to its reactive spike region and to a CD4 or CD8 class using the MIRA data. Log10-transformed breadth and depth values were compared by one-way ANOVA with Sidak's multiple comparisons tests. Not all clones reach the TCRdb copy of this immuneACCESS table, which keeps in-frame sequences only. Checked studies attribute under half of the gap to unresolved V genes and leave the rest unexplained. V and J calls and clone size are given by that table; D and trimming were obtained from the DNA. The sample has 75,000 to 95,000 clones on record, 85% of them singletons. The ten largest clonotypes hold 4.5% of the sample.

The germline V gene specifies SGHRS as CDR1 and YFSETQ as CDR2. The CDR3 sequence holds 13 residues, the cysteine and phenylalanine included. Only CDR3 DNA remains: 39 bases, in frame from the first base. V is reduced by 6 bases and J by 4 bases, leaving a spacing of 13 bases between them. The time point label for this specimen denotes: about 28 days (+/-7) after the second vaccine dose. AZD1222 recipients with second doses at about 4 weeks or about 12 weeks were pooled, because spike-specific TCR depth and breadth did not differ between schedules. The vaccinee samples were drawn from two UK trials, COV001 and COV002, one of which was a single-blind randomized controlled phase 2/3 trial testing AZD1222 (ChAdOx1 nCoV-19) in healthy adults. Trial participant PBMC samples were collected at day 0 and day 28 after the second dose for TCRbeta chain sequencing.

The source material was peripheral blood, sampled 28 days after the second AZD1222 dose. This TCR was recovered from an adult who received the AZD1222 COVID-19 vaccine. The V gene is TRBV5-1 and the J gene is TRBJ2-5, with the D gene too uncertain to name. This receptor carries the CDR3 CASTPGPGETQYF. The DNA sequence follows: TGCGCCAGCACCCCAGGCCCCGGAGAGACCCAGTACTTC.